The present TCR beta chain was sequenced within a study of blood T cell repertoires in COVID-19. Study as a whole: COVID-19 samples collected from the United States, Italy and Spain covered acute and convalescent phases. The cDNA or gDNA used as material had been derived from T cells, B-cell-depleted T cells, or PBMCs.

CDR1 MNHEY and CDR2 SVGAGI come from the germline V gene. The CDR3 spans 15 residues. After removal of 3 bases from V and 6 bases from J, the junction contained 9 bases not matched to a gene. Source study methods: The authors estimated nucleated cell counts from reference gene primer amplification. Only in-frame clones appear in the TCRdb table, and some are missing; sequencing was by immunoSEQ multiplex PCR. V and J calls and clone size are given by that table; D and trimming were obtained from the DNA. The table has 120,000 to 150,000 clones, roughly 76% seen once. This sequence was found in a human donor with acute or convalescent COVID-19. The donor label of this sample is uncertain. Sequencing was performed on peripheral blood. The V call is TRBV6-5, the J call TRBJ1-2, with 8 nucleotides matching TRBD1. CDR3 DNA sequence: TGTGCCAGCAGTTATACCGGGACAGGCCAGGATGGCTACACCTTC. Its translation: CASSYTGTGQDGYTF.